The following is a T cell receptor (beta chain) sequence with its context. Its specificity is unknown. The J segment lost 8 bases and the V segment lost 1 base, leaving 6 bases of the junction unmatched. This CDR3 is 14 amino acids long. Germline V lookup: CDR1 SGHAT, CDR2 FQNNGV. This entry belongs to a study of neoadjuvant anti-PD-1 for oral cavity cancer. Study in general: Non-progressing patients received a fourth nivolumab dose near day 43, then surgery on days 50-56.

Blood libraries mostly used approximately 480 ng genomic DNA, six replicates each. Data came from immunoSEQ multiplex PCR; TCRdb stores just in-frame clones and leaves some out. Altogether 11,000 to 15,000 clones are present, roughly 68% being singletons, with the ten largest covering less than 3.5%. No culture or expansion preceded analysis of these blood cells. Study-wide findings and caveats: Higher pretreatment Treg/Th17 ratios tracked higher pretreatment blood clonality.

The receptor's source is a person aged 40 to 85 with oral cavity squamous cell carcinoma. The chain links TRBV11-2 to TRBJ2-3, with 7 bases aligning to TRBD2. Sequenced here: PBMCs, sampled before nivolumab (anti-PD-1) treatment. The CDR3 sequence: CASSLGASGSTQYF. The DNA for the CDR3 is TGTGCCAGCAGCTTAGGGGCTAGCGGCTCTACGCAGTATTTT.